What follows are 11 T cell receptor beta chains derived from one specimen sequenced in a study of T cells in Graves' hyperthyroidism and ophthalmopathy. TCR beta CDR3 regions were amplified from RNA transcripts. HTBI primers drove first-round RT-PCR of the TCR CDR3. In TCRdb, the multiplex PCR reads were re-called with MiXCR into one record per CDR3 protein. The data contain about 480,000 distinct CDR3 sequences, under 15% of them seen just once; the ten biggest clones take up around a sixth. Material: blood. The receptor source for this set is a woman aged 18-29 years with Graves' hyperthyroidism.

This chain links TRBV6-5 with TRBJ1-1; D is unresolved. V lost 4 bases and J 3 bases, leaving 15 bases between the germline ends. The CDR3 totals 15 residues. Germline CDR1 reads MNHEY; CDR2 reads SVGAGI. The CDR3: CASSSLLGLYTEAFF. The CDR3 coding sequence is TGTGCCAGCAGTTCCCTCCTTGGACTTTACACTGAAGCTTTCTTT.

The chain uses TRBV9 and TRBJ1-5, with D unresolved. Germline-derived CDR1 and CDR2 are SGDLS and YYNGEE. This CDR3 has 14 amino acids. Deletions cut 4 bases from V and 6 bases from J, with 14 bases between. The CDR3 DNA sequence: TGTGCCAGCAGCCCAGATGGAGTTCGTCAGCCCCAGCATTTT. Protein sequence: CASSPDGVRQPQHF.

In its sample, this clonotype was seen many times. The V gene is TRBV20-1, the J gene TRBJ2-1; D may correspond to TRBD1 or TRBD2 (5 bases each). This CDR3 comprises 15 residues. CDR1 is DFQATT, CDR2 SNEGSKA, per germline (reference sequence). Trimming took 1 base from V and 2 from J, leaving 12 bases between them. The chain's CDR3 is CSARAGRWPYNEQFF. CDR3 in DNA: TGCAGTGCTAGAGCGGGGCGATGGCCCTACAATGAGCAGTTCTTC.

The chain links TRBV5-1 to TRBJ2-7; a weak D match, TRBD2 (6 bases). The CDR3 is 13 amino acids. Germline CDR1 is SGHRS and CDR2 is YFSETQ. V was shortened by 0 bases and J by 5 bases, with 9 bases between the two germline ends. DNA of the CDR3: TGCGCCAGCAGCTTGGCCGGCGGGGACGAGCAGTACTTC. This translates into CASSLAGGDEQYF.

This clonotype showed up many times. The J gene is TRBJ2-3, the V gene TRBV3-1; a possible D gene is TRBD2 (5 bases). The germline gives CDR1 LGHDT, CDR2 YNNKEL (reference sequence). Trimming took off 0 bases at V and 7 bases at J, with 8 bases between the two ends. The CDR3 has 13 residues. CDR3 in amino acids: CASSQELGNTQYF. The CDR3 DNA is TGTGCCAGCAGCCAAGAACTAGGGAATACGCAGTATTTT.

There are many counts of this clonotype. CDR3 amino acids: CASSLKFVSGPTGELFF. CDR3 sequence (DNA): TGTGCCAGCAGCTTAAAATTTGTTAGCGGTCCGACCGGGGAGCTGTTTTTT. The rearrangement uses TRBV7-3 and TRBJ2-2; tentative D call: TRBD2 (6 bases). The germline CDR1 and CDR2 sequences are SGHTA and FQGTGA. The V and J ends lost 1 base and 5 bases respectively, with 17 bases between them. This CDR3 spans 17 amino acids.

The chain couples TRBV7-3 to TRBJ1-1; TRBD1 aligns across 7 bases. CDR3 length equals 16 residues. Germline V CDR1 and CDR2: SGHTA, FQGTGA. The J segment lost 4 bases and the V segment lost 5 bases, leaving 13 bases of the junction unmatched. The CDR3 here is CASSPNSGGLSTEAFF. The CDR3 coding sequence is TGTGCCAGCAGCCCCAACTCAGGGGGATTGAGCACTGAAGCTTTCTTT.

This clonotype was seen ten or more times. This chain joins TRBV19 and TRBJ2-2; weak D call: TRBD2 (6 bases). The germline V gene encodes CDR1 LNHDA and CDR2 SQIVND (reference sequence). V was trimmed by 4 bases and J by 4 bases, leaving 13 bases between them. This CDR3 is 15 amino acids long. In DNA, the CDR3 is TGTGCCAGTAGTACTCGGGGAGGAAGCACCGGGGAGCTGTTTTTT. Translated: CASSTRGGSTGELFF. The full variable domain, rest sourced from reference TRBV19 and TRBJ2-2, is DGGITQSPKYLFRKEGQNVTLSCEQNLNHDAMYWYRQDPGQGLRLIYYSQIVNDFQKGDIAEGYSVSREKKESFPLTVTSAQKNPTAFYLCASSTRGGSTGELFFGEGSRLTVL.

V is TRBV2 and J is TRBJ1-2, with a possible D match to TRBD1 (5 bases). The germline V and J ends were trimmed by 3 bases and 1 base, with 9 bases remaining between them. This CDR3 spans 14 amino acids. The V gene's germline CDR1 is SNHLY and CDR2 FYNNEI. The CDR3 loop is CASSDNRINYGYTF. The DNA of the CDR3 is TGTGCCAGCAGTGACAACAGGATTAACTATGGCTACACCTTC.

On this clonotype itself: With a much larger clone just one base away, this may be a read error. The chain couples TRBV24-1 to TRBJ2-2, with D perhaps being TRBD1 or TRBD2 (5 bases each). This CDR3 is built from 14 residues. Germline assignment: CDR1 KGHDR and CDR2 SFDVKD. DNA for the CDR3: TGTGCCACCAGTGCTGGGGCCCACACCGGGGAGCCGTTTTTT. The encoded protein is CATSAGAHTGEPFF.

The chain employs TRBV7-7 and TRBJ1-2; D is possibly TRBD1 (5 bases). Trimming took off 4 bases at V and 5 bases at J, with 23 bases between the two ends. The length of the CDR3 is 17 residues. Germline V CDR1 and CDR2: SSHAT, FNYEAQ (reference sequence). CDR3 in DNA: TGTGCCAGCAGCTCCTTAGCGGGAGGTGGGGCCGGGTATGGCTACACCTTC. Its protein product is CASSSLAGGGAGYGYTF. Full variable domain (rest looked up from reference TRBV7-7 and TRBJ1-2): GAGVSQSPRYKVTKRGQDVTLRCDPISSHATLYWYQQALGQGPEFLTYFNYEAQPDKSGLPSDRFSAERPEGSISTLTIQRTEQRDSAMYRCASSSLAGGGAGYGYTFGSGTRLTVV.